The 25 T cell receptor beta chains listed next were all sequenced from one sample in a study of blood T cell repertoires in COVID-19. Profiled with immunoSEQ multiplex PCR; TCRdb holds only in-frame clones, not every one. The sample has 68,000 or so clones; more than 70% are singletons. The sequenced sample was peripheral blood. The receptors originated from a man aged 65-85 years with active or convalescent COVID-19.

The chain couples TRBV19 to TRBJ1-5, with D tentatively TRBD1 (5 bases). Germline lookup yields CDR1 LNHDA and CDR2 SQIVND (reference sequence). V was shortened by 3 bases and J by 0 bases, with 12 bases between the two germline ends. CDR3 length equals 16 residues. The CDR3 nucleotides read TGTGCCAGTAGTATCCAGGGACTCTATAGCAATCAGCCCCAGCATTTT. Its protein is CASSIQGLYSNQPQHF.

The chain recombines TRBV5-4 with TRBJ2-3; TRBD2 matches at 10 bases. CDR1 and CDR2 (germline): SGHNT, YYREEE (reference sequence). The ends lost 0 bases at V and 2 bases at J; junction bases unmatched: 6. This CDR3 is built from 17 residues. CDR3 bases: TGTGCCAGCAGCTTGGGTCTTAGCGGGGGGCTCACAGATACGCAGTATTTT. It codes for CASSLGLSGGLTDTQYF.

For the CDR3, the DNA is TGTGCCAGCAGCTCCTTAATAGTACGCGAGCAGTACTTC. This sequence encodes CASSSLIVREQYF. V and J are TRBV11-2 and TRBJ2-7; D gene uncertain. The germline V gene has CDR1 SGHAT and CDR2 FQNNGV. This CDR3 is built from 13 residues. The V gene lost 4 bases and the J gene lost 6 bases, with 13 bases spanning the gap.

The chain joins TRBV3-1 (or the pseudogene TRBV3-2) to TRBJ1-3; 8 positions agree with TRBD1. Trimming cost V 3 bases and J 8 bases; bases outside gene matches: 9. In germline, CDR1 is LGHDT, CDR2 YNNKEL (reference sequence). The CDR3 contains 15 residues. CDR3 coding DNA: TGTGCCAGCAGCCAGGGACCGACAGGGGCATACACCATATATTTT. It translates to CASSQGPTGAYTIYF.

The V call is TRBV4-2, the J call TRBJ1-2; 8 nucleotides line up with TRBD1. The trim removed 0 bases at V and 6 bases at J, leaving 6 bases unmatched. CDR3 size: 15 residues. Germline lookup yields CDR1 LGHNA and CDR2 YNFKEQ. CDR3 nucleotides: TGTGCCAGCAGCCAAGATCAACAGGGGGTTAATGGCTACACCTTC. It translates to CASSQDQQGVNGYTF.

This clone was seen a few times. The chain uses TRBV19 and TRBJ2-2; 9 bases align to TRBD1. The CDR3 runs 15 residues. Losses at the gene ends were 3 bases for V and 4 bases for J; bases not matched to a gene: 3. Per the germline V gene, CDR1 is LNHDA and CDR2 is SQIVND (reference sequence). The CDR3 protein is CASSMGQGRTGELFF. In DNA form, the CDR3 reads TGTGCCAGTAGTATGGGACAGGGTCGCACCGGGGAGCTGTTTTTT.

This chain joins TRBV18 and TRBJ2-1; TRBD2 matches at 8 bases. Germline loops: CDR1 KGHSH, CDR2 LQKENI. The CDR3 is made up of 16 amino acids. With V trimmed by 3 bases and J by 8 bases, 12 bases remained unmatched. CDR3 nucleotides: TGTGCCAGCTCACCGAGGTCCGGGACTAGAAGTCATGAGCAGTTCTTC. It is translated as CASSPRSGTRSHEQFF.

This sequence joins TRBV27 and TRBJ1-6; 7 nucleotides line up with TRBD1. The CDR3 is 11 residues long. The J segment lost 10 bases and the V segment lost 11 bases, leaving 5 bases of the junction unmatched. Germline CDR1 is MNHEY and CDR2 is SMNVEV (reference sequence). Here the CDR3 reads CAHDRDSPLHF. The CDR3 nucleotides read TGTGCCCACGACAGGGACTCACCCCTCCACTTT.

The chain couples TRBV7-2 to TRBJ2-3, with D unclear. Looked up from germline, CDR1 is SGHTA and CDR2 is FQGNSA. Trimming took off 5 bases at V and 0 bases at J, with 6 bases between the two ends. This CDR3 spans 13 amino acids. The DNA for the CDR3 is TGTGCCAGCAGCGAGACTAGCACAGATACGCAGTATTTT. As protein: CASSETSTDTQYF.

The chain links TRBV11-2 to TRBJ1-5; D is perhaps TRBD1 (6 bases). CDR3 length equals 15 residues. The germline V and J ends were trimmed by 1 base and 3 bases, with 10 bases remaining between them. Germline values: CDR1 SGHAT, CDR2 FQNNGV. The CDR3 reads CASSLVGTPNQPQHF. The CDR3 coding sequence is TGTGCCAGCAGCTTAGTCGGGACACCCAATCAGCCCCAGCATTTT.

A single count supports this clone. The chain links TRBV28 to TRBJ2-2, with a tentative D call TRBD1 (6 bases). This CDR3 is built from 14 residues. Trimming stripped 6 bases from V and 1 base from J, with 9 bases between. Germline V gene lookup returns CDR1 MDHEN and CDR2 SYDVKM. The CDR3 region is CASRLTGNTGELFF. CDR3 bases: TGTGCCAGCAGGTTGACAGGGAACACCGGGGAGCTGTTTTTT.

CDR3 in amino acids: CASSTTGVNYGYTF. As DNA, the CDR3 is TGTGCCAGCAGCACCACAGGGGTCAACTATGGCTACACCTTC. The chain combines TRBV7-9 with TRBJ1-2, with 7 bases matching TRBD1. V lost 5 bases and J lost 2; bases outside the gene matches: 5. Germline CDR1 reads SEHNR; CDR2 reads FQNEAQ (reference sequence). The CDR3 totals 14 residues.

This clone was detected a few times. This chain links TRBV6-5 with TRBJ2-7; 9 nucleotides align to TRBD2. Germline assignment: CDR1 MNHEY and CDR2 SVGAGI. With 6 bases clipped from V and 1 base from J, the junction kept 4 bases outside the gene matches. The CDR3 runs 14 residues. CDR3 DNA: TGTGCCAGCAGGACAGCGGGGGGTTCCTACGAGCAGTACTTC. Protein sequence: CASRTAGGSYEQYF.

The chain recombines TRBV7-8 with TRBJ2-7; tentative D call: TRBD2 (6 bases). This CDR3 has 19 amino acids. Germline assignment: CDR1 SGHVS and CDR2 FQNEAQ. Between the trimmed V and J ends, which lost 5 bases and 2 bases, there was a span of 28 bases. CDR3 protein: CASSRFIRSGGLGTYEQYF. CDR3 DNA: TGTGCCAGCAGCCGTTTCATTCGGTCCGGGGGACTGGGGACCTACGAGCAGTACTTC.

The chain links TRBV11-2 to TRBJ1-2, with D unresolved. The CDR3 runs to 12 residues. Germline V lookup: CDR1 SGHAT, CDR2 FQNNGV. V was pared by 0 bases and J by 7 bases, with 6 bases between. The CDR3 loop reads CASSLDPIGYTF. The CDR3 nucleotides are TGTGCCAGCAGCTTAGATCCAATTGGCTACACCTTC.

The V gene is TRBV6-5, the J gene TRBJ1-1, with D maybe TRBD1 (6 bases). The CDR3 runs 12 residues. Germline V gives CDR1 MNHEY, CDR2 SVGAGI. V was pared by 6 bases and J by 5 bases, with 10 bases between. The CDR3 loop is CASRTGPTEAFF. CDR3 nucleotide sequence: TGTGCCAGCAGGACAGGTCCTACTGAAGCTTTCTTT.

The chain employs TRBV7-9 and TRBJ1-1; D is unclear. Germline values: CDR1 SEHNR, CDR2 FQNEAQ (reference sequence). Deletions cut 4 bases from V and 1 base from J, with 10 bases between. This CDR3 comprises 14 residues. The CDR3 DNA follows: TGTGCCAGCAGCTACCTCACTGAGAACACTGAAGCTTTCTTT. This encodes CASSYLTENTEAFF.

The gene calls are TRBV30 and TRBJ2-7, with TRBD1 matching over 8 bases. With 6 bases clipped from V and 2 bases from J, the junction kept 9 bases outside the gene matches. Germline V gene sequence: CDR1 GTSNPN, CDR2 SVGIG (reference sequence). This CDR3 has 14 amino acids. As DNA, the CDR3 is TGTGCCTGCCCCGGGACAGGCACTACCTACGAGCAGTACTTC. Translating gives CACPGTGTTYEQYF. The full variable domain, its missing parts supplied by reference TRBV30 and TRBJ2-7, is SQTIHQWPATLVQPVGSPLSLECTVEGTSNPNLYWYRQAAGRGLQLLFYSVGIGQISSEVPQNLSASRPQDRQFILSSKKLLLSDSGFYLCACPGTGTTYEQYFGPGTRLTVT.

The CDR3 nucleotides are TGTGCCAGCAGCAACAGCGCGGGGGAGGGCAATCAGCCCCAGCATTTT. Amino acids: CASSNSAGEGNQPQHF. The chain employs TRBV7-9 and TRBJ1-5; D perhaps matches TRBD1 (5 bases). The CDR3 contains 16 residues. V lost 5 bases, J lost 2 bases, and 16 bases lay in between. The germline CDR1 and CDR2 sequences are SEHNR and FQNEAQ (reference sequence).

The chain couples TRBV30 to TRBJ1-5; 8 nucleotides match TRBD1. V was pared by 3 bases and J by 2 bases, with 18 bases of the junction left unmatched. Germline CDR1 is GTSNPN and CDR2 is SVGIG (reference sequence). The CDR3 is 19 amino acids. The CDR3 loop is CAWSAQRTGRGYGNQPQHF. As DNA, the CDR3 is TGTGCCTGGAGCGCTCAACGGACAGGGAGGGGTTATGGCAATCAGCCCCAGCATTTT.

The chain uses TRBV30 and TRBJ1-4; D possibly corresponds to TRBD1 (6 bases). The V end was cut by 0 bases, the J end by 7 bases, with 6 bases between. The CDR3 length is 12 residues. The germline V gene has CDR1 GTSNPN and CDR2 SVGIG (reference sequence). The CDR3 loop reads CAWSVGGEKLFF. In DNA, the CDR3 is TGTGCCTGGAGTGTAGGGGGTGAAAAACTGTTTTTT.

The chain combines TRBV6-5 with TRBJ2-7; 8 bases agree with TRBD1. The CDR3 consists of 14 residues. Germline CDR1 MNHEY, CDR2 SVGAGI. J lost 1 base, V lost 5 bases, and 4 bases had no gene match. CDR3 protein: CASSPTGGSYEQYF. CDR3 nucleotides: TGTGCCAGCAGTCCTACAGGGGGTTCCTACGAGCAGTACTTC.

The chain recombines TRBV4-1 with TRBJ2-1, with TRBD1 identical over 11 bases. Germline V gene data show CDR1 as MGHRA and CDR2 as YSYEKL. The CDR3 is 14 amino acids. The V and J ends lost 4 bases and 8 bases, in that order; junction bases with no gene match: 4. The CDR3 here is CASSPRTGGYEQFF. As DNA, the CDR3 is TGCGCCAGCAGCCCCAGGACAGGGGGCTATGAGCAGTTCTTC.

The rearrangement joins TRBV1 to TRBJ1-4; the D call in the table, TRBD1, was not verified against the DNA. TRBV1 is classified as a pseudogene. CDR3 length equals 16 residues. The CDR3 DNA reads TGCACCAGCAGCCCCACAGGGGAAGCGACTAATGAAAAACTGTTTTTT. Translating gives CTSSPTGEATNEKLFF.

This clone was found once. The chain joins TRBV4-1 to TRBJ1-5, with 7 bases matching TRBD1. With the DNA end fitting TRBJ2-3 better, the J assignment may be wrong. Germline V lookup: CDR1 MGHRA, CDR2 YSYEKL. This CDR3 is 15 amino acids long. The CDR3 region is CASSQSQGINQPQYF. CDR3 DNA sequence: TGCGCCAGCAGCCAATCACAGGGGATAAATCAGCCCCAGTATTTT.